This T cell receptor beta chain was identified during a study of metastatic and nonmetastatic thyroid tumors. About the research overall: Peripheral blood and tumor or nodule samples from malignant and benign thyroid patients were compared.

Prior to thyroid surgery, none of the patients had received any treatment. V was shortened by 10 bases and J by 4 bases, with 15 bases between the two germline ends. CDR3 length: 13 residues. CDR1 is LNHDA, CDR2 SQIVND, per germline (reference sequence). MiXCR re-clonotyped the PCR reads for TCRdb. The profile shows over 50,000 clones, under 30% of them singletons. There are many counts of this clone. This chain links TRBV19 with TRBJ2-3; weak D call: TRBD1 (6 bases). The sequenced sample consisted of blood. The sequence came from a female donor with papillary thyroid cancer or a benign thyroid nodule (not recorded which). Some clones in this sample may be carry-over from other donors' samples. CDR3 DNA: TGTGCCACCAGTAGGGGGTTGGCAGATACGCAGTATTTT. This sequence encodes CATSRGLADTQYF.